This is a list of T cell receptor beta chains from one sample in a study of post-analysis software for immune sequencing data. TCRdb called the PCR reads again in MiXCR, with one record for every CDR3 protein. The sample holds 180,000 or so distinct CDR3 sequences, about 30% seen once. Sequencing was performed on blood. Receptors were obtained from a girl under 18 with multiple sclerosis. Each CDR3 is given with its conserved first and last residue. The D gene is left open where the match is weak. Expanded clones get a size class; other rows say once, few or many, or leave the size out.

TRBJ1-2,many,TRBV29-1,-,TGCAGCGTTGGGGAGCTTGCTAACTATGGCTACACCTTC,CSVGELANYGYTF
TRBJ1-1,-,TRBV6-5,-,TGTGCCAGCAGTTACGAGGACAGCCGGACTGAAGCTTTCTTT,CASSYEDSRTEAFF
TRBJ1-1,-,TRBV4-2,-,TGTGCCAGCAGCCAAGATCCACAGTGGAACACTGAAGCTTTCTTT,CASSQDPQWNTEAFF
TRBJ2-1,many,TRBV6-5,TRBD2,TGTGCCAGCAGTTACTCTCCCCGGACTAGCGGGAGCGGGTACAATGAGCAGTTCTTC,CASSYSPRTSGSGYNEQFF
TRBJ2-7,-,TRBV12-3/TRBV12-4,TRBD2,TGTGCCAGCAGTACTCTAGCGGACCAAATGAATGAGTACTTC,CASSTLADQMNEYF
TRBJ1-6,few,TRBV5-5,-,TGTGCCAGCAGCTTGGAGGGGCGGTCCAGCTCACCCCCCCACTTT,CASSLEGRSSSPPHF
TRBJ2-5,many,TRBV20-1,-,TGCAGTGCTAGGAGGGACTTAGAGACCCAGTACTTC,CSARRDLETQYF
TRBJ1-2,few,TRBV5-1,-,TGCGCCAGCAGCTTGGCTCTCCCCCGGGACTATGGCTACACCTTC,CASSLALPRDYGYTF
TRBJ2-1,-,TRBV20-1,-,TGCAGTGCTGACCCAGGGCTGAGGGAGGCCCAGTTCTTC,CSADPGLREAQFF
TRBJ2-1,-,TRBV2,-,TGTGCCAGCAGTGAAGACAGGGCTTCCTACAATGAGCAGTTCTTC,CASSEDRASYNEQFF
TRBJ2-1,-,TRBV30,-,TGTGCCTGGAGCTTGGGGAGTTCCTACAATGAGCAGTTCTTC,CAWSLGSSYNEQFF
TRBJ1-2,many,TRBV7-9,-,TGTGCCAGCAGCACATTGCGAGATGGCTACACCTTC,CASSTLRDGYTF
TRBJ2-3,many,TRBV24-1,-,TGTGCCACCAGTGAACCCGGTGGCACAGATACGCAGTATTTT,CATSEPGGTDTQYF
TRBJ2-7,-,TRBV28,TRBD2,TGTGCCAGCAGCCGGGGACTAGCGGGAAGGGCACTCTCCTACGAGCAGTACTTC,CASSRGLAGRALSYEQYF
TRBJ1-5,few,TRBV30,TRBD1,TGTGCCTGGAGTGTACAGGGGGCAGGGGATCAGCCCCAGCATTTT,CAWSVQGAGDQPQHF
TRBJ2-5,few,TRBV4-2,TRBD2,TGTGCCAGCAGCCAAGCTCTTAGCGGGAGTGGTGGGGAGACCCAGTACTTC,CASSQALSGSGGETQYF
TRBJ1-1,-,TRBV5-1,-,TGCGCCAGCAGCTTGGCTCAGAACACTGAAGCTTTCTTT,CASSLAQNTEAFF
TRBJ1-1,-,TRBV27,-,TGTGCCAGCAGTCCCCTGGGGCAGAAGAACACTGAAGCTTTCTTT,CASSPLGQKNTEAFF
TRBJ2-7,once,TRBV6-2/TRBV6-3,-,TGTGCCAGCAGCAGGAAATTTAGGTCCTACGAGCAGTACTTC,CASSRKFRSYEQYF
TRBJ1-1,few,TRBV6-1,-,TGTGCCAGCAGTGTATGGGGTCAGAACACTGAAGCTTTCTTT,CASSVWGQNTEAFF
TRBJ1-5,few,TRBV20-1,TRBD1,TGCAGTGCTAGGGCCCTCGACAGGGTTCAGCCCCAGCATTTT,CSARALDRVQPQHF
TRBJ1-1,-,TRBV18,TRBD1,TGTGCCAGCTCATCTCTACTGACAGGGGAGAACACTGAAGCTTTCTTT,CASSSLLTGENTEAFF
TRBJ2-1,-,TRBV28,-,TGTGCCAGCAGTTTATCCCCCTTAGAGACCCAGTTCTTC,CASSLSPLETQFF
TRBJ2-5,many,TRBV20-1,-,TGCAGTGCTACTACGCGTCCAGAGACCCAGTACTTC,CSATTRPETQYF
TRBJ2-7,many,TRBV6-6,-,TGTGCCAGCAGTTACCTGAACTACGAGCAGTACTTC,CASSYLNYEQYF
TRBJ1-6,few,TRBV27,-,TGTGCCAGCAGAGAGGACCTTTCACCCCTCCACTTT,CASREDLSPLHF